This passage covers 19 T cell receptor beta chains from one sample sequenced in a study of shared T cell receptors in the human thymus. TCRdb's copy holds only in-frame clones and misses some; the assay was immunoSEQ multiplex PCR. Of 640,000 or so clones in the sample, about 89% were seen once. These data were likewise used in another study, on human thymus T cells.

What was sequenced was thymocytes. These receptor sequences come from a boy in the first two years of life with a congenital heart defect.

This rearrangement joins TRBV5-6 to TRBJ2-5; 8 nucleotides agree with TRBD2. The CDR3 is made up of 15 amino acids. The germline V gene has CDR1 SGHDT and CDR2 YYEEEE. With 2 bases clipped from V and 5 bases from J, the junction kept 8 bases outside the gene matches. CDR3 sequence reads: CASSLPSGGGETQYF. The CDR3 DNA sequence: TGTGCCAGCAGCTTACCCAGCGGGGGAGGGGAGACCCAGTACTTC.

V gene TRBV6-5 combines with J gene TRBJ2-7, with 7 bases aligning to TRBD2. The CDR3 sequence is 16 residues long. V was pared by 2 bases and J by 0 bases, with 7 bases of the junction left unmatched. The V gene's germline CDR1 is MNHEY and CDR2 SVGAGI. In DNA form, the CDR3 reads TGTGCCAGCAGTTACGCAGGCGGGGGTGTCTCCTACGAGCAGTACTTC. Its translation is CASSYAGGGVSYEQYF.

This clone was counted once. This chain connects TRBV28 to TRBJ1-2; 9 nucleotides align to TRBD1. The CDR3 is made up of 14 amino acids. Germline V gives CDR1 MDHEN, CDR2 SYDVKM. Unmatched junction bases numbered 3, after V lost 3 bases and J lost 4 bases. The CDR3 DNA is TGTGCCAGCAGTTTGGACAGGGGTAGCTATGGCTACACCTTC. Translated, it gives CASSLDRGSYGYTF.

This clone was observed a handful of times. This specimen includes other DNA sequences encoding the same CDR3. This chain joins TRBV5-1 and TRBJ2-7, with 9 bases matching TRBD1. CDR3 length equals 14 residues. Unmatched junction bases numbered 6, after V lost 4 bases and J lost 4 bases. Germline loops: CDR1 SGHRS, CDR2 YFSETQ. Here the CDR3 reads CASSLGQGRYEQYF. CDR3 nucleotide sequence: TGCGCCAGCAGCCTGGGACAGGGAAGGTACGAGCAGTACTTC.

The V gene is TRBV7-9, the J gene TRBJ1-2, with D unclear. Trimming took 3 bases from V and 2 from J, leaving 7 bases between them. Germline CDR1 reads SEHNR; CDR2 reads FQNEAQ (reference sequence). The length of the CDR3 is 13 residues. This chain's CDR3 is CASSFDTNYGYTF. CDR3 nucleotide sequence: TGTGCCAGCAGCTTCGACACGAACTATGGCTACACCTTC.

The rearrangement uses TRBV6-1 and TRBJ2-1; D is possibly TRBD2 (6 bases). The germline V gene encodes CDR1 MNHNS and CDR2 SASEGT. This CDR3 has 16 amino acids. The V gene lost 1 base and the J gene lost 3 bases, with 13 bases spanning the gap. The CDR3: CASSEVWGVLYNEQFF. The CDR3 DNA follows: TGTGCCAGCAGTGAAGTATGGGGGGTACTCTACAATGAGCAGTTCTTC.

The chain combines TRBV6-5 with TRBJ2-3; 9 nucleotides match TRBD1. Germline trimming cut 4 bases from V and 0 bases from J; bases unmatched to any gene: 2. Germline V gene sequence: CDR1 MNHEY, CDR2 SVGAGI. This CDR3 comprises 15 residues. The CDR3 loop reads CASSCDRGSTDTQYF. CDR3 bases: TGTGCCAGCAGTTGTGACAGGGGGAGCACAGATACGCAGTATTTT.

The V gene is TRBV19, the J gene TRBJ2-7; 8 bases match TRBD2. J was trimmed by 5 bases and V by 2 bases; bases with no gene match: 11. This CDR3 has 16 residues. The germline gives CDR1 LNHDA, CDR2 SQIVND (reference sequence). Here the CDR3 reads CASSILPGLETHEQYF. The CDR3 nucleotides read TGTGCCAGTAGTATACTACCGGGACTAGAGACCCACGAGCAGTACTTC.

This chain links TRBV30 with TRBJ2-1; D gene unclear. The V gene lost 0 bases and the J gene lost 0 bases, with 6 bases spanning the gap. This CDR3 spans 14 amino acids. The germline gives CDR1 GTSNPN, CDR2 SVGIG (reference sequence). The CDR3 nucleotides are TGTGCCTGGAGTGTAGAGAGCTCCTACAATGAGCAGTTCTTC. It encodes CAWSVESSYNEQFF.

This chain joins TRBV14 and TRBJ2-1; tentative D call: TRBD2 (6 bases). The CDR3 has 15 amino acids. The germline CDR1 and CDR2 sequences are SGHDN and FVKESK. V lost 3 bases, J lost 8 bases, and 17 bases lay in between. The CDR3 coding sequence is TGTGCCAGCAGCCATTTGAGGGAGGAGTCCGATGAGCAGTTCTTC. Encoded protein: CASSHLREESDEQFF.

As to this clone: The junction shows a germline mismatch at one end, possibly a read error. The CDR3 reads CASTIGGTAYNEQFF. CDR3 DNA: TGTGCCAGTACTATAGGAGGGACAGCCTACAATGAGCAGTTCTTC. The chain couples TRBV19 to TRBJ2-1; weak D call: TRBD1 (7 bases). The CDR3 has 15 residues. Germline-derived CDR1 and CDR2 are LNHDA and SQIVND (reference sequence).

The chain is built from TRBV4-1 and TRBJ1-4; TRBD1 agrees at 9 bases. CDR3 size: 16 residues. CDR1 and CDR2 (germline): MGHRA, YSYEKL. The J segment lost 5 bases and the V segment lost 0 bases, leaving 4 bases of the junction unmatched. CDR3 residues: CASSQEGGQGNEKLFF. In nucleotides, the CDR3 is TGCGCCAGCAGCCAAGAGGGGGGACAGGGAAATGAAAAACTGTTTTTT.

The genes are TRBV19 and TRBJ2-7, with 9 bases lining up with TRBD2. Losses at the gene ends were 4 bases for V and 7 bases for J; bases not matched to a gene: 11. The CDR3 contains 15 residues. Germline CDR1 and CDR2: LNHDA and SQIVND (reference sequence). Here the CDR3 reads CASSTTPGTSKEQYF. CDR3 in DNA: TGTGCCAGTAGTACGACCCCCGGGACTAGCAAGGAGCAGTACTTC.

This chain links TRBV7-2 with TRBJ2-1, with D maybe TRBD2 (6 bases). The CDR3 has 12 amino acids. The V gene's germline CDR1 is SGHTA and CDR2 FQGNSA. Trimming removed 6 bases at V and 10 bases at J, with 13 bases between. CDR3 region: CASSSLATEQFF. Here the CDR3 DNA reads TGTGCCAGCAGTTCCCTAGCGACCGAGCAGTTCTTC.

The rearrangement links TRBV10-2 to TRBJ2-5; TRBD2 matches at 15 bases. The length of the CDR3 is 16 residues. V lost 6 bases and J lost 1; bases outside the gene matches: 3. Per germline, CDR1 WSHSY and CDR2 SAAADI. The CDR3 here is CASRWGLAGGQETQYF. CDR3 nucleotide sequence: TGCGCCAGCAGGTGGGGACTAGCGGGGGGCCAAGAGACCCAGTACTTC.

This rearrangement joins TRBV5-5 to TRBJ2-2; the D is unclear. V was trimmed by 2 bases and J by 3 bases, leaving 5 bases between them. The CDR3 is 13 residues long. Germline V CDR1 and CDR2: SGHKS, YYEKEE (reference sequence). CDR3 sequence: CASSFSYTGELFF. The CDR3 bases are TGTGCCAGCAGCTTTTCCTACACCGGGGAGCTGTTTTTT.

This chain joins TRBV4-1 and TRBJ2-7; no reliable D call. This CDR3 comprises 13 residues. The ends were cut back, 0 bases at V and 2 bases at J, with 5 bases in the middle. Germline assignment: CDR1 MGHRA and CDR2 YSYEKL. CDR3 residues: CASSQDSAYEQYF. DNA for the CDR3: TGCGCCAGCAGCCAAGATAGTGCCTACGAGCAGTACTTC.

This sequence joins TRBV19 and TRBJ2-7; weak D call: TRBD2 (6 bases). Germline CDR1 is LNHDA and CDR2 is SQIVND (reference sequence). Trimming stripped 6 bases from V and 1 base from J, with 19 bases between. The CDR3 runs 16 residues. CDR3 residues: CASSIKWDSGSYEQYF. Here the CDR3 DNA reads TGTGCCAGTAGCATCAAATGGGACTCCGGATCCTACGAGCAGTACTTC.

The rearrangement joins TRBV9 to TRBJ2-7; D possibly corresponds to TRBD1 (6 bases). Germline CDR1 is SGDLS and CDR2 is YYNGEE. V lost 0 bases to trimming and J lost 1 base, with 11 bases between them. The CDR3 covers 15 residues. Here the CDR3 DNA reads TGTGCCAGCAGCGTAGCAGGGGAGCAGTCCTACGAGCAGTACTTC. Residues: CASSVAGEQSYEQYF.